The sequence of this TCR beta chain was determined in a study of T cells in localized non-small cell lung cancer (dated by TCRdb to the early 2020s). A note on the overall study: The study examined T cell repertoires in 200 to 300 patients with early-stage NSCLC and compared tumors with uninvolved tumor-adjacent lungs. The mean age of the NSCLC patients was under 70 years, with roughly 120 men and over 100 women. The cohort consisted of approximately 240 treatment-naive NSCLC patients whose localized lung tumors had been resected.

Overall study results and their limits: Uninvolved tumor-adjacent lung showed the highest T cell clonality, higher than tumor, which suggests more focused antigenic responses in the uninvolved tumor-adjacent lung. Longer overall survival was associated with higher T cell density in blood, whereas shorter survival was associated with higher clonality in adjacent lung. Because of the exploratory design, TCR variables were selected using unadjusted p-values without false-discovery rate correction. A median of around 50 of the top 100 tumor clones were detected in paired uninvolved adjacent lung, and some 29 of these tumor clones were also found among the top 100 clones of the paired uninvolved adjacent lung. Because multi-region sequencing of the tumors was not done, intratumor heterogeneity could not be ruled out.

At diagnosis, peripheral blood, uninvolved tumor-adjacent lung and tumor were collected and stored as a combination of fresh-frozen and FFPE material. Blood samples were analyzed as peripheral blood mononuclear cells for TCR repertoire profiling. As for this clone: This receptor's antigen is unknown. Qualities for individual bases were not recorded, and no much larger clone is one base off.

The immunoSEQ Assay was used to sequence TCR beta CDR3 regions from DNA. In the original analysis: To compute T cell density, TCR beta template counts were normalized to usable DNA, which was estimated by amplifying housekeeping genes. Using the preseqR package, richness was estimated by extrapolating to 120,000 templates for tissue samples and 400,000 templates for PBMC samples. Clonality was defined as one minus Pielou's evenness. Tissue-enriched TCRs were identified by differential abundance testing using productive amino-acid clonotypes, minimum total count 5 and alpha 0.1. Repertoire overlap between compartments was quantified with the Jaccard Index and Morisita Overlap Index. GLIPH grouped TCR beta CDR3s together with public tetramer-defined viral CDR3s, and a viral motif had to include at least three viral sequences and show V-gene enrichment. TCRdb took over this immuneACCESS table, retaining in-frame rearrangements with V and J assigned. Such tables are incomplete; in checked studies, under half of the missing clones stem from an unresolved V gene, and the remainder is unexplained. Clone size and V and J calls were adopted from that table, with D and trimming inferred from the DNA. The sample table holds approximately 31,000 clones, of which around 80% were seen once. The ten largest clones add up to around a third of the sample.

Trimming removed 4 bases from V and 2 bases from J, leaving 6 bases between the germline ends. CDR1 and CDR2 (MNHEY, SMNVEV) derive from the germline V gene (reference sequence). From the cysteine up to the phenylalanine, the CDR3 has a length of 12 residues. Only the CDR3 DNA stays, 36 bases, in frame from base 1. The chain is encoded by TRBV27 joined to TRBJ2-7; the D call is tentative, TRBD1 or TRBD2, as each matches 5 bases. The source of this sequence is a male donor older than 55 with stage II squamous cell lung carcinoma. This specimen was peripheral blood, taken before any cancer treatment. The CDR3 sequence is CASSSGPYEQYF. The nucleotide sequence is TGTGCCAGCAGTTCGGGGCCCTACGAGCAGTACTTC.